This TCR beta chain was sequenced in a study of T-cell reconstitution after alpha-beta-depleted transplantation in children. Whole-study results and caveats: Expanded graft clones numbering several hundred reportedly gave rise to alpha-beta T cells about two months after transplant.

The authors prepared the TCRbeta library with unique molecular identifiers. TCRdb reanalysed the PCR reads using MiXCR and keeps one entry per CDR3 protein. Of about 340,000 distinct CDR3 sequences in the sample, 16% were seen once. This CDR3 is 15 amino acids long. The germline gives CDR1 LGHNA, CDR2 YSLEER. V dropped 1 base and J dropped 9; count of bases not matched to a gene: 2. A remark on this clonotype: Its antigen is not identified.

This sequence originates from a male patient aged 2 to 9 who had a stem cell transplant for acute lymphoblastic leukemia, so the T cells may come from the graft donor. The rearrangement uses TRBV4-3 and TRBJ2-1, with TRBD2 matching 14 bases. The sample was PBMCs, mostly from graft donor cells, taken 360 days after TCRalphabeta/CD19-depleted stem cell transplant. The CDR3 region has the DNA TGCGCCAGCAGCCAAGGACTAGCGGGAGGGATTGAGCAGTTCTTC. As protein: CASSQGLAGGIEQFF.